The next 30 T cell receptor beta chains were all read from a single sample in a study of blood T cell repertoires in COVID-19. Libraries were prepared by immunoSEQ multiplex PCR; TCRdb keeps only in-frame clonotypes and omits some of them. The data hold approximately 15,000 clones, with around 91% observed a single time. Sequencing was carried out using peripheral blood. The receptors derive from a man aged 60-69 years with active COVID-19.

The chain combines TRBV5-4 with TRBJ2-5, with 10 nucleotides matching TRBD1. Germline CDR1 SGHNT, CDR2 YYREEE (reference sequence). This CDR3 region has 16 residues. V lost 4 bases, J lost 0 bases, and 6 bases stayed unmatched. The CDR3 region has the DNA TGTGCCAGCAGCCGTCGGGACAGGGGAGACCAAGAGACCCAGTACTTC. This encodes CASSRRDRGDQETQYF. The full variable domain, completed using reference TRBV5-4 and TRBJ2-5, is ETGVTQSPTHLIKTRGQQVTLRCSSQSGHNTVSWYQQALGQGPQFIFQYYREEENGRGNFPPRFSGLQFPNYSSELNVNALELDDSALYLCASSRRDRGDQETQYFGPGTRLLVL.

This clone was seen once. The chain has TRBV11-2 and TRBJ2-3; 10 bases map to TRBD2. V shed 5 bases and J 3 bases; nucleotides not matched to a gene: 5. This CDR3 comprises 15 residues. Germline V gene sequence: CDR1 SGHAT, CDR2 FQNNGV. CDR3 residues: CASSLAGVVTDTQYF. The CDR3 DNA reads as TGTGCCAGCAGCCTAGCGGGGGTAGTGACAGATACGCAGTATTTT.

This clone was found a few times. The chain joins TRBV20-1 to TRBJ2-3; TRBD2 matches 9 bases. Trimming removed 3 bases from V and 1 base from J; junction bases left unmatched: 2. The CDR3 totals 14 residues. The germline CDR1 and CDR2 sequences are DFQATT and SNEGSKA (reference sequence). Here the CDR3 DNA reads TGCAGTGCTAGTGGCGGGGGGGGCACAGATACGCAGTATTTT. Protein product: CSASGGGGTDTQYF.

The chain uses TRBV5-1 and TRBJ1-3, with TRBD1 matching over 9 bases. Germline CDR1 reads SGHRS; CDR2 reads YFSETQ. The CDR3 loop spans 16 amino acids. J lost 2 bases, V lost 2 bases, and 5 bases had no gene match. CDR3 sequence: CASSLQGAEAGNTIYF. The CDR3 region has the DNA TGCGCCAGCAGCTTACAGGGGGCCGAAGCTGGAAACACCATATATTTT.

The rearrangement uses TRBV27 and TRBJ2-7, with a possible D match to TRBD1 (5 bases). The V gene lost 6 bases and the J gene lost 3 bases, with 15 bases spanning the gap. CDR3 length: 14 residues. Germline CDR1 is MNHEY and CDR2 is SMNVEV (reference sequence). In nucleotides, the CDR3 is TGTGCCAGCAGATCCCTGGGCAGGGACTACGAGCAGTACGTC. Protein: CASRSLGRDYEQYV.

In the case of this clone: One end of the junction is discordant with germline, which a read error may explain. The V gene is TRBV7-7, the J gene TRBJ2-2; D is possibly TRBD2 (5 bases). The CDR3 runs to 15 residues. Germline CDR1 is SSHAT and CDR2 is FNYEAQ (reference sequence). The CDR3 here is CASSLESGNAGELFF. The DNA for the CDR3 is TGTGCCAGCAGCTTAGAGTCGGGGAACGCCGGGGAGCTGTTTTTT.

The V call is TRBV3-1 (or the pseudogene TRBV3-2), the J call TRBJ2-7, with D tentatively TRBD2 (7 bases). The CDR3 runs to 14 residues. Trimming took off 1 base at V and 2 bases at J, with 9 bases between the two ends. The germline CDR1 and CDR2 sequences are LGHDT and YNNKEL (reference sequence). Written as DNA, the CDR3 is TGTGCCAGCAGCCAAGGAGGGGGGGCCTACGAGCAGTACGTC. Residues: CASSQGGGAYEQYV.

The genes are TRBV6-1 and TRBJ1-4; D remains unclear. There are 15 residues in the CDR3. V lost 1 base, J lost 2 bases, and 8 bases lay in between. Germline CDR1 is MNHNS and CDR2 is SASEGT. The CDR3: CASSEDPSTNEKLFF. The CDR3, as DNA: TGTGCCAGCAGTGAAGACCCTAGCACTAATGAAAAACTGTTTTTT.

This clone came up a few times. The chain links TRBV10-1 to TRBJ2-7, with D possibly being TRBD1 (6 bases). Germline values: CDR1 WNHNN, CDR2 SYGVQD (reference sequence). The V end was cut by 4 bases, the J end by 6 bases, with 13 bases between. This CDR3 contains 13 residues. CDR3 sequence: CASSGQARGEQYF. CDR3 bases: TGCGCCAGCAGTGGACAGGCGAGGGGCGAGCAGTACTTC.

The V and J genes are TRBV18 and TRBJ2-5; D is unclear. This CDR3 is built from 13 residues. Trimming cost V 0 bases and J 5 bases, with 7 bases left between them. Germline V gene data show CDR1 as KGHSH and CDR2 as LQKENI. The CDR3 region has the DNA TGTGCCAGCTCACCACCGATCGGGGAGACCCAGTACTTC. It encodes CASSPPIGETQYF.

The CDR3 loop reads CASRRDRGGTDTQYF. CDR3 nucleotide sequence: TGCGCCAGCAGGAGGGACAGGGGTGGCACAGATACGCAGTATTTT. The chain joins TRBV10-1 to TRBJ2-3, with 10 bases aligning to TRBD1. CDR3 length: 15 residues. Trimming took 6 bases from V and 1 from J; bases not matched to a gene: 4. Germline-derived CDR1 and CDR2 are WNHNN and SYGVQD (reference sequence).

This clone was seen only once. J is TRBJ2-7 and V is TRBV29-1, with TRBD2 as a possible D gene (6 bases). This CDR3 region has 11 residues. Germline assignment: CDR1 SQVTM and CDR2 ANQGSEA. V lost 7 bases and J lost 4, with 11 bases in between. This chain's CDR3 is CSGTRGYEQYV. The CDR3 nucleotides are TGCAGCGGGACCCGGGGGTACGAGCAGTACGTC.

This chain joins TRBV2 and TRBJ1-6; TRBD1 is a possible D gene (6 bases). The CDR3 covers 13 residues. Trimming took 10 bases from V and 9 from J, leaving 16 bases between them. Germline loops: CDR1 SNHLY, CDR2 FYNNEI. For the CDR3, the DNA is TGTGCCACTTACAGGGAAGTGAGTTCACCCCTCCACTTT. Its protein product is CATYREVSSPLHF.

The V and J genes are TRBV9 and TRBJ1-4; D is uncertain. This CDR3 is 15 amino acids long. Germline V gives CDR1 SGDLS, CDR2 YYNGEE. V lost 0 bases and J lost 5, with 11 bases in between. The CDR3 sequence is CASSVAVGHNEKLFF. The CDR3 bases are TGTGCCAGCAGCGTAGCGGTCGGTCACAATGAAAAACTGTTTTTT. Full variable domain (remainder filled in from reference TRBV9 and TRBJ1-4): DSGVTQTPKHLITATGQRVTLRCSPRSGDLSVYWYQQSLDQGLQFLIQYYNGEERAKGNILERFSAQQFPDLHSELNLSSLELGDSALYFCASSVAVGHNEKLFFGSGTQLSVL.

The chain uses TRBV7-3 and TRBJ2-1; D perhaps matches TRBD2 (6 bases). Trimming removed 2 bases from V and 4 bases from J, with 12 bases in between. The CDR3 extends over 15 amino acids. Germline V gene data show CDR1 as SGHTA and CDR2 as FQGTGA. The DNA for the CDR3 is TGTGCCAGCAGCTTAGGGCGCGGGGCGTACAATGAGCAGTTCTTC. Amino acids: CASSLGRGAYNEQFF.

The chain is built from TRBV6-6 and TRBJ2-2, with 15 bases identical to TRBD2. Looked up from germline, CDR1 is MNHNY and CDR2 is SVGAGI (reference sequence). This CDR3 has 18 amino acids. V was clipped by 5 bases and J by 3 bases; unmatched bases: 7. The DNA for the CDR3 is TGTGCCAGCAGTCTCCGGACTAGCGGGGGGGCCCACACCGGGGAGCTGTTTTTT. Translating it yields CASSLRTSGGAHTGELFF.

The rearrangement uses TRBV5-1 and TRBJ1-2; D is unclear. Germline lookup yields CDR1 SGHRS and CDR2 YFSETQ. V lost 0 bases to trimming and J lost 6 bases, with 9 bases between them. The CDR3 consists of 13 residues. The CDR3 loop reads CASSLGAGDGYTF. The CDR3 nucleotides read TGCGCCAGCAGCTTGGGAGCCGGGGATGGCTACACCTTC.

The rearrangement links TRBV5-1 to TRBJ2-7, with D possibly being TRBD1 (6 bases). Germline CDR1 SGHRS, CDR2 YFSETQ. Trimming left V 4 bases short and J 0 bases short, with 11 bases between. This CDR3 contains 14 residues. The CDR3 nucleotides are TGCGCCAGCAGCAGTAGGACAGCCTCCTACGAGCAGTACTTC. Its protein product is CASSSRTASYEQYF.

The sample holds one count of this clone. V and J are TRBV3-1 (or the pseudogene TRBV3-2) and TRBJ1-6; D is undetermined. From germline, CDR1 is LGHDT and CDR2 YNNKEL (reference sequence). The CDR3 extends over 17 amino acids. Trimming stripped 4 bases from V and 5 bases from J, with 18 bases between. CDR3 loop: CASSPASGVWDNSPLHF. CDR3 coding DNA: TGTGCCAGCAGCCCCGCCAGCGGGGTCTGGGATAATTCACCCCTCCACTTT.

This chain links TRBV27 with TRBJ1-2; tentatively, D is TRBD1 (6 bases). CDR1 is MNHEY and CDR2 is SMNVEV in the germline V gene (reference sequence). CDR3 length: 15 amino acids. V lost 2 bases to trimming and J lost 4 bases, with 14 bases between them. CDR3 region: CASSLMGARSYGYTF. The CDR3 nucleotides read TGTGCCAGCAGTTTAATGGGGGCGCGAAGCTATGGCTACACCTTC.

The rearrangement uses TRBV6-5 and TRBJ1-2, with D hard to call. The CDR3 sequence is 13 residues long. Trimming took off 0 bases at V and 8 bases at J, with 10 bases between the two ends. Looked up from germline, CDR1 is MNHEY and CDR2 is SVGAGI. The CDR3 spells CASSYSRARGYTF. The CDR3, as DNA: TGTGCCAGCAGTTACTCGAGAGCTCGAGGCTACACCTTC.

V is TRBV28 and J is TRBJ2-1, with D maybe TRBD2 (7 bases). In germline, CDR1 is MDHEN, CDR2 SYDVKM. V was pared by 9 bases and J by 0 bases, with 12 bases between. The CDR3 consists of 14 residues. The CDR3 DNA is TGTGCCAGTTTGGGAGGGGGCTCCTACAATGAGCAGTTCTTC. It specifies CASLGGGSYNEQFF. Complete variable domain (other parts from reference TRBV28 and TRBJ2-1): DVKVTQSSRYLVKRTGEKVFLECVQDMDHENMFWYRQDPGLGLRLIYFSYDVKMKEKGDIPEGYSVSREKKERFSLILESASTNQTSMYLCASLGGGSYNEQFFGPGTRLTVL.

This chain uses TRBV6-5 with TRBJ1-6; 9 bases align to TRBD1. Germline CDR1 is MNHEY and CDR2 is SVGAGI. CDR3 size: 15 residues. V lost 7 bases and J lost 7; bases outside the gene matches: 8. CDR3 in DNA: TGTGCCAGCATGGAACCGGGACAGGGAAATTCACCCCTCCACTTT. Encoded protein: CASMEPGQGNSPLHF.

The chain has TRBV28 and TRBJ2-3; maybe TRBD2 (6 bases). V lost 6 bases and J lost 1, with 11 bases in between. Germline V gene lookup returns CDR1 MDHEN and CDR2 SYDVKM. CDR3 length: 14 amino acids. In nucleotides, the CDR3 is TGTGCCAGCAGCAAAAGGGAGGGCACAGATACGCAGTATTTT. Translating gives CASSKREGTDTQYF.

This chain links TRBV6-4 with TRBJ1-1; 9 bases align to TRBD1. Germline values: CDR1 MRHNA, CDR2 SNTAGT. The CDR3 runs 13 residues. Trimming cost V 6 bases and J 4 bases; bases outside gene matches: 3. CDR3 in DNA: TGTGCCAGCAGGGGACAGGGCCTCACTGAAGCTTTCTTT. Protein: CASRGQGLTEAFF.

The V gene is TRBV7-9, the J gene TRBJ1-3, with 7 positions matching TRBD1. CDR3 length equals 15 residues. Germline trimming cut 5 bases from V and 4 bases from J; bases unmatched to any gene: 8. Germline CDR1 is SEHNR and CDR2 is FQNEAQ (reference sequence). The CDR3 is CASSGRTGTGNTIYF. The CDR3 nucleotides read TGTGCCAGCAGCGGGCGGACAGGCACAGGAAACACCATATATTTT.

The rearrangement joins TRBV11-2 to TRBJ1-1; maybe TRBD1 (5 bases). The CDR3 sequence is 16 residues long. Germline V CDR1 and CDR2: SGHAT, FQNNGV. V lost 5 bases to trimming and J lost 7 bases, with 23 bases between them. In DNA, the CDR3 is TGTGCCAGCAGCCAAAACTCCCCAGGGCGCCAGGGTGAAGCTTTCTTT. It translates to CASSQNSPGRQGEAFF.

The sample holds a few counts of this clone. This chain connects TRBV27 to TRBJ2-1; no definite D call. The CDR3 totals 14 residues. Germline loops: CDR1 MNHEY, CDR2 SMNVEV (reference sequence). V shed 5 bases and J shed 12 bases, with 20 bases lying between them. CDR3 loop: CASSPRGDQIGQFF. The CDR3 DNA reads as TGTGCCAGCAGTCCCCGAGGAGACCAAATTGGGCAGTTCTTC.

The gene calls are TRBV5-6 and TRBJ1-1; 8 bases align to TRBD1. The V segment lost 2 bases and the J segment 4 bases; nucleotides outside the gene matches: 10. The CDR3 covers 16 residues. Germline V lookup: CDR1 SGHDT, CDR2 YYEEEE. The CDR3 region is CASSFPPGQGGTEAFF. CDR3 bases: TGTGCCAGCAGCTTTCCCCCCGGACAGGGAGGCACTGAAGCTTTCTTT.

The rearrangement uses TRBV27 and TRBJ1-6, with 8 bases that match TRBD1. The CDR3 covers 14 residues. Looked up from germline, CDR1 is MNHEY and CDR2 is SMNVEV (reference sequence). Trimming cost V 10 bases and J 7 bases; bases outside gene matches: 9. The CDR3 loop is CATSGGTGNSPLHF. In DNA form, the CDR3 reads TGTGCCACCTCAGGGGGCACCGGGAATTCACCCCTCCACTTT.